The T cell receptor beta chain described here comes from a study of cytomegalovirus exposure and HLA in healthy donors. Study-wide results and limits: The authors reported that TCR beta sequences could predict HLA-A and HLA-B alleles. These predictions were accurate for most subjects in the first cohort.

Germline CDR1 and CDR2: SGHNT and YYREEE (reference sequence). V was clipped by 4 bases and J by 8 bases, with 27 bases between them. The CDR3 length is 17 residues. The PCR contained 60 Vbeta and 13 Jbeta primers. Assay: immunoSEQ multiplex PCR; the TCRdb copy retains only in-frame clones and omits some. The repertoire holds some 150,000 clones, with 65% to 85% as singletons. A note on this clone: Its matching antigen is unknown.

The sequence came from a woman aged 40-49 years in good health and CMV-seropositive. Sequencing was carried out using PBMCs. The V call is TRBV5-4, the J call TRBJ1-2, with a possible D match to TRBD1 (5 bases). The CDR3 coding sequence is TGTGCCAGCAGCGGGACGGGCGCGGGGTACAATCCTTGGGGCTACACCTTC. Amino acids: CASSGTGAGYNPWGYTF. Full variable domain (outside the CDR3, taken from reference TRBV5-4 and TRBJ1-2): ETGVTQSPTHLIKTRGQQVTLRCSSQSGHNTVSWYQQALGQGPQFIFQYYREEENGRGNFPPRFSGLQFPNYSSELNVNALELDDSALYLCASSGTGAGYNPWGYTFGSGTRLTVV.